The 23 T cell receptor beta chains below come from one sample, sequenced in a study of T cells in Graves' hyperthyroidism and ophthalmopathy. The CDR3 regions of TCR beta were amplified from RNA transcripts. The TCR CDR3 was amplified in a first-round RT-PCR using the HTBI primer set. TCRdb processed the multiplex PCR reads anew with MiXCR; each CDR3 protein has one entry. The top ten clones hold 3.8% of a sample with around 620,000 distinct CDR3 sequences, around 15% of them seen once. The sequenced sample was blood. The receptors derive from a woman between 25 and 40 years old with Graves' hyperthyroidism.

A few counts support this clonotype. The rearrangement links TRBV6-1 to TRBJ2-7, with a weak D call TRBD2 (6 bases). This CDR3 region has 13 residues. CDR1 MNHNS and CDR2 SASEGT come from the germline V gene. V lost 6 bases and J lost 4, with 13 bases in between. The CDR3 bases are TGTGCCAGCAGGCCTGGGGGGATTTACGAGCAGTACTTC. Encoded protein: CASRPGGIYEQYF.

This clonotype has only a few counts. The genes are TRBV11-1 and TRBJ1-1, with D possibly matching TRBD1 (5 bases). In germline, CDR1 is SGHAT, CDR2 FQDESV (reference sequence). CDR3 length equals 12 residues. Trimming pared 11 bases from V and 6 bases from J, leaving 16 bases between. The chain's CDR3 is CAPERGGAEAFF. In DNA form, the CDR3 reads TGTGCCCCCGAACGGGGAGGGGCTGAAGCTTTCTTT. Full variable domain (missing parts from reference TRBV11-1 and TRBJ1-1): EAEVAQSPRYKITEKSQAVAFWCDPISGHATLYWYRQILGQGPELLVQFQDESVVDDSQLPKDRFSAERLKGVDSTLKIQPAELGDSAMYLCAPERGGAEAFFGQGTRLTVV.

The genes are TRBV29-1 and TRBJ2-4; D is possibly TRBD2 (7 bases). Trimming stripped 4 bases from V and 1 base from J, with 11 bases between. This CDR3 contains 14 residues. The germline V gene encodes CDR1 SQVTM and CDR2 ANQGSEA. The CDR3 nucleotides are TGCAGCGTTGTAGGGGGGGCGGCCAAAAACATTCAGTACTTC. Encoded protein: CSVVGGAAKNIQYF.

This clonotype was found many times. V and J are TRBV27 and TRBJ2-1, with D possibly being TRBD1 or TRBD2 (5 bases each). V was cut by 2 bases and J by 4 bases, with 15 bases left in between. Germline V CDR1 and CDR2: MNHEY, SMNVEV (reference sequence). The CDR3 has 16 amino acids. This CDR3 reads CASSLGGDRFYNEQFF. Written as DNA, the CDR3 is TGTGCCAGCAGTTTAGGGGGAGACAGATTTTACAATGAGCAGTTCTTC.

The chain uses TRBV9 and TRBJ2-5; D is perhaps TRBD2 (5 bases). The CDR3 sequence is 14 residues long. V lost 4 bases and J 0 bases, leaving 10 bases between the germline ends. The germline V gene encodes CDR1 SGDLS and CDR2 YYNGEE. In nucleotides, the CDR3 is TGTGCCAGCAGCAAAAGCGGCTACCAAGAGACCCAGTACTTC. Translation: CASSKSGYQETQYF.

A few counts support this clonotype. The rearrangement uses TRBV2 and TRBJ2-7, with no clear D. This CDR3 spans 13 amino acids. Trimming cost V 7 bases and J 1 base, with 11 bases left between them. Germline assignment: CDR1 SNHLY and CDR2 FYNNEI. DNA of the CDR3: TGTGCCAGCATTTTCGTTGCGTCCTACGAGCAGTACTTC. It translates to CASIFVASYEQYF.

This clonotype was counted a single time. The chain is built from TRBV20-1 and TRBJ2-2; TRBD1 aligns across 7 bases. This CDR3 spans 16 amino acids. Per the germline V gene, CDR1 is DFQATT and CDR2 is SNEGSKA (reference sequence). The junction had 7 bases not matched to a gene; V was cut back by 2 bases and J by 1 base. The CDR3 DNA reads as TGCAGTGCTAGAACGCCGGGACAGTTGAACACCGGGGAGCTGTTTTTT. It encodes CSARTPGQLNTGELFF.

The chain couples TRBV19 to TRBJ1-1; D unclear. Trimming stripped 3 bases from V and 0 bases from J, with 5 bases between. This CDR3 has 13 amino acids. Germline assignment: CDR1 LNHDA and CDR2 SQIVND (reference sequence). The chain's CDR3 is CASSIEVNTEAFF. The CDR3, as DNA: TGTGCCAGTAGTATCGAGGTGAACACTGAAGCTTTCTTT.

The chain joins TRBV15 to TRBJ1-6; D is unclear. V lost 5 bases and J lost 5, with 10 bases in between. Germline V gives CDR1 LNHNV, CDR2 YYDKDF (reference sequence). The CDR3 is 14 amino acids. CDR3 sequence reads: CATSYRRNNSPLHF. CDR3 DNA: TGTGCCACCAGCTACCGACGGAATAATTCACCCCTCCACTTT.

The V call is TRBV5-6, the J call TRBJ2-7, with D possibly TRBD1 on 5 matching bases. This CDR3 has 12 residues. V was clipped by 4 bases and J by 4 bases, with 9 bases between them. Germline V gives CDR1 SGHDT, CDR2 YYEEEE. The CDR3 here is CASSAGQYEQYF. Here the CDR3 DNA reads TGTGCCAGCAGCGCCGGACAATACGAGCAGTACTTC.

This clonotype occurred many times. This chain connects TRBV7-3 to TRBJ2-1; D perhaps matches TRBD2 (6 bases). V was trimmed by 0 bases and J by 5 bases, leaving 8 bases between them. CDR3 length equals 14 residues. CDR1 and CDR2 from the germline V gene are SGHTA and FQGTGA. CDR3 region: CASSLTGRDNEQFF. The CDR3 DNA sequence: TGTGCCAGCAGCTTAACCGGGAGAGACAATGAGCAGTTCTTC.

There are many counts of this clonotype. The V and J genes are TRBV15 and TRBJ2-1, with D perhaps assigned TRBD1 or TRBD2 (5 bases each). Germline CDR1 LNHNV, CDR2 YYDKDF (reference sequence). The CDR3 loop spans 14 amino acids. V lost 0 bases and J 10 bases, leaving 13 bases between the germline ends. The CDR3 region is CATSRDYGTREQFF. CDR3 DNA sequence: TGTGCCACCAGCAGAGATTACGGGACCAGAGAGCAGTTCTTC.

This clonotype was seen at least ten times. This CDR3 reads CASMAGLYEKLFF. The CDR3 bases are TGTGCCAGCATGGCAGGGCTGTACGAAAAACTGTTTTTT. V is TRBV2 and J is TRBJ1-4; a weak D match, TRBD1 (5 bases). The CDR3 spans 13 residues. The V end lost 7 bases, the J end lost 8 bases, and 14 bases lay between the germline ends. The V gene's germline CDR1 is SNHLY and CDR2 FYNNEI.

V usage is TRBV19 and J usage is TRBJ2-7; TRBD1 aligns across 11 bases. The trim removed 4 bases at V and 5 bases at J, leaving 7 bases unmatched. The germline CDR1 and CDR2 sequences are LNHDA and SQIVND (reference sequence). There are 15 residues in the CDR3. CDR3 nucleotides: TGTGCCAGTAGTACAGGGACAGGGGGAGTCCACGAGCAGTACTTC. Protein: CASSTGTGGVHEQYF. Full variable domain (outside the CDR3, taken from reference TRBV19 and TRBJ2-7): DGGITQSPKYLFRKEGQNVTLSCEQNLNHDAMYWYRQDPGQGLRLIYYSQIVNDFQKGDIAEGYSVSREKKESFPLTVTSAQKNPTAFYLCASSTGTGGVHEQYFGPGTRLTVT.

This chain connects TRBV6-5 to TRBJ1-1; TRBD1 is a possible D gene (5 bases). The CDR3 has 15 residues. Deletions cut 0 bases from V and 1 base from J, with 9 bases between. Germline-derived CDR1 and CDR2 are MNHEY and SVGAGI. This chain's CDR3 is CASSYSRGENTEAFF. The CDR3 DNA reads as TGTGCCAGCAGTTACTCAAGAGGGGAGAACACTGAAGCTTTCTTT.

This clonotype has a handful of counts. The gene calls are TRBV7-2 and TRBJ2-3, with D possibly TRBD1 on 6 matching bases. Deletions cut 0 bases from V and 3 bases from J, with 10 bases between. CDR1 SGHTA and CDR2 FQGNSA come from the germline V gene. The CDR3 totals 15 residues. The CDR3 nucleotides read TGTGCCAGCAGCTTAGCAGCAAGGGGGACAGATACGCAGTATTTT. Amino acids: CASSLAARGTDTQYF.

The rearrangement uses TRBV20-1 and TRBJ2-3, with 8 bases identical to TRBD2. The CDR3 spans 15 residues. Germline V gene lookup returns CDR1 DFQATT and CDR2 SNEGSKA (reference sequence). CDR3 loop: CTSEGTAGDVDTQYF. As DNA, the CDR3 is TGCACCTCAGAGGGCACAGCGGGAGATGTGGATACGCAGTATTTT.

This clonotype was detected many times. The chain links TRBV13 to TRBJ2-7; 11 bases map to TRBD2. Germline loops: CDR1 PRHDT, CDR2 FYEKMQ (reference sequence). V lost 4 bases to trimming and J lost 6 bases; unmatched junction nucleotides: 11. This CDR3 region has 16 residues. CDR3 sequence reads: CASSYGLAGSGGEQYF. For the CDR3, the DNA is TGTGCCAGCAGCTACGGACTAGCGGGCTCAGGGGGCGAGCAGTACTTC. The entire variable domain, with the rest obtained from reference TRBV13 and TRBJ2-7, is as follows: AAGVIQSPRHLIKEKRETATLKCYPIPRHDTVYWYQQGPGQDPQFLISFYEKMQSDKGSIPDRFSAQQFSDYHSELNMSSLELGDSALYFCASSYGLAGSGGEQYFGPGTRLTVT.

This clonotype was counted many times. The rearrangement links TRBV7-3 to TRBJ1-1; D remains ambiguous. Trimming pared 1 base from V and 2 bases from J, leaving 11 bases between. CDR1 is SGHTA and CDR2 is FQGTGA in the germline V gene. The CDR3 spans 15 residues. CDR3 sequence reads: CASSLIGRGNTEAFF. The DNA for the CDR3 is TGTGCCAGCAGCTTAATCGGTCGGGGAAACACTGAAGCTTTCTTT.

V is TRBV5-6 and J is TRBJ2-7, with 7 bases that match TRBD2. V was clipped by 2 bases and J by 4 bases; unmatched bases: 6. Per the germline V gene, CDR1 is SGHDT and CDR2 is YYEEEE. This CDR3 is 14 amino acids long. CDR3 sequence (DNA): TGTGCCAGCAGCTTAGGCGGGAGTTGGTACGAGCAGTACTTC. Protein sequence: CASSLGGSWYEQYF.

This clonotype was counted only a few times. The chain uses TRBV9 and TRBJ2-1, with D perhaps being TRBD1 or TRBD2 (5 bases each). This CDR3 has 15 residues. V was clipped by 0 bases and J by 2 bases, with 9 bases between them. CDR1 SGDLS and CDR2 YYNGEE come from the germline V gene. The CDR3 DNA reads as TGTGCCAGCAGCGTAGGGGGACGGACCTACAATGAGCAGTTCTTC. Translated: CASSVGGRTYNEQFF.

This clonotype has a count of ten or more. This chain connects TRBV2 to TRBJ2-7, with 7 bases that match TRBD2. Trimming removed 3 bases from V and 0 bases from J; junction bases left unmatched: 5. Germline CDR1 is SNHLY and CDR2 is FYNNEI. CDR3 length equals 15 residues. Here the CDR3 DNA reads TGTGCCAGCAGTGAGTGGGGGGGGAGCTCCTACGAGCAGTACTTC. Amino acids: CASSEWGGSSYEQYF.

The sample holds a few counts of this clonotype. V gene TRBV24-1 combines with J gene TRBJ2-6; the D gene is possibly TRBD2 (5 bases). V lost 3 bases and J lost 0, with 11 bases in between. The CDR3 is 17 amino acids. CDR1 is KGHDR, CDR2 SFDVKD, per germline. The CDR3, as DNA: TGTGCCACCAGTGATGCGGACTGGACCTCTGGGGCCAACGTCCTGACTTTC. This gives the protein CATSDADWTSGANVLTF.